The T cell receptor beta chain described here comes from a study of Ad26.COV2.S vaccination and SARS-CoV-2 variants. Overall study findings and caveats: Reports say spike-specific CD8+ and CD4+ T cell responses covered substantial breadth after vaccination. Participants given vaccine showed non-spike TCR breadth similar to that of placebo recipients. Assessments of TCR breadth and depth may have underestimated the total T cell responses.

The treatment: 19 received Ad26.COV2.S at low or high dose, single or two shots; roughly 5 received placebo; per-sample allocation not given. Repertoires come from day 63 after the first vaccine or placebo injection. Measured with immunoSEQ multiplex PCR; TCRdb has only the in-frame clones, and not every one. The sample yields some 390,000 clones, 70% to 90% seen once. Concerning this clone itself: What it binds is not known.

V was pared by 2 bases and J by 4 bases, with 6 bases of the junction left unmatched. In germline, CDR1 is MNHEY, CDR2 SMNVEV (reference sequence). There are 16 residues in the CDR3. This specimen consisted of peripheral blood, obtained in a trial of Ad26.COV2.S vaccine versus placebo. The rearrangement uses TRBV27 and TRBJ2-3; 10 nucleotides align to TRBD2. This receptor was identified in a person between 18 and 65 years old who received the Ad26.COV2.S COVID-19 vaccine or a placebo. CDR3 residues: CASSLSQRGGSDTQYF. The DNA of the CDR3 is TGTGCCAGCAGTTTAAGTCAGCGGGGGGGCTCAGATACGCAGTATTTT.